This passage covers 19 T cell receptor beta chains from one sample sequenced in a study of shared T cell receptors in the human thymus. TCRdb's copy holds only in-frame clones and misses some; the assay was immunoSEQ multiplex PCR. The sample shows over 450,000 clones, 75% to 80% of them seen only once. This sample also belongs to another study, concerning human thymus T cells.

Sequenced sample: thymocytes. Every receptor here comes from a boy in the first two years of life with a congenital heart defect.

The chain has TRBV7-8 and TRBJ2-3, with 12 bases aligning to TRBD2. V trimming: 1 base; J trimming: 6 bases; junction bases outside the gene matches: 5. CDR3 length equals 16 residues. Germline V gene data show CDR1 as SGHVS and CDR2 as FQNEAQ. The CDR3 coding sequence is TGTGCCAGCAGCTTAGGGACTAGCGGGGATGGGGATACGCAGTATTTT. As protein: CASSLGTSGDGDTQYF.

This chain joins TRBV5-1 and TRBJ2-3, with TRBD2 identical over 9 bases. The CDR3 is 15 residues long. V shed 5 bases and J 2 bases; nucleotides not matched to a gene: 6. CDR1 SGHRS and CDR2 YFSETQ come from the germline V gene. DNA for the CDR3: TGCGCCAGCAGTTCTAGCGGGATGGCCACAGATACGCAGTATTTT. The encoded protein is CASSSSGMATDTQYF. Together with reference TRBV5-1 and TRBJ2-3, the CDR3 gives the full variable domain: KAGVTQTPRYLIKTRGQQVTLSCSPISGHRSVSWYQQTPGQGLQFLFEYFSETQRNKGNFPGRFSGRQFSNSRSEMNVSTLELGDSALYLCASSSSGMATDTQYFGPGTRLTVL.

V usage is TRBV2 and J usage is TRBJ2-7; TRBD2 is a possible D gene (6 bases). Between the trimmed V and J ends, which lost 9 bases and 7 bases, there was a span of 25 bases. The CDR3 loop spans 15 amino acids. Germline CDR1 reads SNHLY; CDR2 reads FYNNEI. CDR3 sequence reads: CARGDSGSKKGEQYF. In DNA form, the CDR3 reads TGTGCCAGGGGGGATAGCGGATCCAAGAAGGGGGAGCAGTACTTC.

The chain carries TRBV30 and TRBJ2-5; 9 nucleotides agree with TRBD1. CDR3 length: 16 amino acids. Trimming at V came to 1 base and at J to 2 bases, leaving 8 bases not matched to a gene. Germline CDR1 GTSNPN, CDR2 SVGIG (reference sequence). The CDR3 DNA sequence: TGTGCCTGGAGTGCCCGGGGGACAGGGCGTCAAGAGACCCAGTACTTC. Protein: CAWSARGTGRQETQYF.

This rearrangement joins TRBV5-1 to TRBJ2-3, with D maybe TRBD1 (6 bases). The CDR3 is 14 amino acids. Trimming removed 7 bases from V and 6 bases from J, with 18 bases in between. Looked up from germline, CDR1 is SGHRS and CDR2 is YFSETQ. CDR3 nucleotide sequence: TGCGCCAGCGGGACAAGACCTTATGAGGATACGCAGTATTTT. Its translation is CASGTRPYEDTQYF.

This chain joins TRBV6-4 and TRBJ1-1, with D hard to call. With 4 bases removed from V and 5 bases from J, the gap between germline ends came to 11 bases. This CDR3 is built from 13 residues. CDR1 is MRHNA and CDR2 is SNTAGT in the germline V gene. As DNA, the CDR3 is TGTGCCAGCAGTGCCCGGGGAGGGACTGAAGCTTTCTTT. Amino acid sequence: CASSARGGTEAFF.

This clone has only a few counts. This chain joins TRBV30 and TRBJ2-5, with 7 bases fitting TRBD1. This CDR3 spans 13 amino acids. V was pared by 5 bases and J by 2 bases, with 5 bases of the junction left unmatched. Germline CDR1 GTSNPN, CDR2 SVGIG (reference sequence). The CDR3 protein is CAWSEGQQETQYF. CDR3 coding DNA: TGTGCCTGGTCTGAGGGACAGCAAGAGACCCAGTACTTC.

The chain couples TRBV28 to TRBJ2-6, with unresolved D. The CDR3 is 18 amino acids. The germline V gene has CDR1 MDHEN and CDR2 SYDVKM. V gave up 5 bases and J gave up 0 bases, with 17 bases separating them. CDR3 nucleotide sequence: TGTGCCAGCAGTCCTCGTCTGCCCTGGGCCTCTGGGGCCAACGTCCTGACTTTC. Translating it yields CASSPRLPWASGANVLTF. The entire variable domain, with the rest obtained from reference TRBV28 and TRBJ2-6, is as follows: DVKVTQSSRYLVKRTGEKVFLECVQDMDHENMFWYRQDPGLGLRLIYFSYDVKMKEKGDIPEGYSVSREKKERFSLILESASTNQTSMYLCASSPRLPWASGANVLTFGAGSRLTVL.

The chain recombines TRBV19 with TRBJ2-3, with 9 bases matching TRBD2. This CDR3 comprises 15 residues. Germline CDR1 reads LNHDA; CDR2 reads SQIVND (reference sequence). After removal of 4 bases from V and 1 base from J, the junction contained 3 bases not matched to a gene. The CDR3 DNA sequence: TGTGCCAGTAGTAGCGGGAGGGGGCGCACAGATACGCAGTATTTT. This codes for CASSSGRGRTDTQYF.

The gene calls are TRBV13 and TRBJ2-2; 7 positions agree with TRBD2. CDR3 length: 16 residues. The V and J ends lost 5 bases and 2 bases, in that order; junction bases with no gene match: 8. The V gene's germline CDR1 is PRHDT and CDR2 FYEKMQ (reference sequence). CDR3 sequence (DNA): TGTGCCAGCAGCCCCTATGGCGGGGGAAACACCGGGGAGCTGTTTTTT. Translation gives CASSPYGGGNTGELFF. The full variable domain, with the rest looked up from reference TRBV13 and TRBJ2-2, is AAGVIQSPRHLIKEKRETATLKCYPIPRHDTVYWYQQGPGQDPQFLISFYEKMQSDKGSIPDRFSAQQFSDYHSELNMSSLELGDSALYFCASSPYGGGNTGELFFGEGSRLTVL.

The V call is TRBV4-1, the J call TRBJ2-5; D unresolved. V lost 4 bases to trimming and J lost 0 bases, with 15 bases between them. There are 16 residues in the CDR3. CDR1 and CDR2 (germline): MGHRA, YSYEKL. The DNA for the CDR3 is TGCGCCAGCAGCCCTCGTCGTTCCCGGTACCAAGAGACCCAGTACTTC. Encoded protein: CASSPRRSRYQETQYF.

The gene calls are TRBV5-1 and TRBJ2-3, with 9 positions matching TRBD2. V dropped 4 bases and J dropped 5; count of bases not matched to a gene: 14. The CDR3 covers 17 residues. Germline loops: CDR1 SGHRS, CDR2 YFSETQ. For the CDR3, the DNA is TGCGCCAGCAGCCTCGATGCGGGAGGGGGGGGAATAGATACGCAGTATTTT. This encodes CASSLDAGGGGIDTQYF.

The CDR3 bases are TGTGCCACCAGCAGAGACCGCAGGGGTCTACCCGACAATGAGCAGTTCTTC. Translated, it gives CATSRDRRGLPDNEQFF. The rearrangement uses TRBV15 and TRBJ2-1; weak D call: TRBD1 (6 bases). Germline V gene data show CDR1 as LNHNV and CDR2 as YYDKDF (reference sequence). This CDR3 spans 17 amino acids. Trimming stripped 0 bases from V and 5 bases from J, with 17 bases between.

The CDR3 DNA sequence: TGCAGCGTTGACCCTGGACAGGGGGGCCTCAAAAGGTACAATGAGCAGTTCTTC. It encodes CSVDPGQGGLKRYNEQFF. The chain recombines TRBV29-1 with TRBJ2-1; 10 bases agree with TRBD1. With 3 bases clipped from V and 4 bases from J, the junction kept 15 bases outside the gene matches. From germline, CDR1 is SQVTM and CDR2 ANQGSEA. CDR3 length: 18 residues.

The chain couples TRBV28 to TRBJ2-5, with TRBD2 matching over 7 bases. V shed 2 bases and J 2 bases; nucleotides not matched to a gene: 8. The germline gives CDR1 MDHEN, CDR2 SYDVKM. The CDR3 runs 16 residues. CDR3 DNA sequence: TGTGCCAGCAGTTTAAAGGGAGGGGCTCCTCAAGAGACCCAGTACTTC. It translates to CASSLKGGAPQETQYF. Full variable domain (missing parts from reference TRBV28 and TRBJ2-5): DVKVTQSSRYLVKRTGEKVFLECVQDMDHENMFWYRQDPGLGLRLIYFSYDVKMKEKGDIPEGYSVSREKKERFSLILESASTNQTSMYLCASSLKGGAPQETQYFGPGTRLLVL.

The genes are TRBV4-2 and TRBJ2-6, with 11 bases fitting TRBD1. V lost 4 bases, J lost 0 bases, and 5 bases stayed unmatched. The CDR3 is 18 residues long. Germline V lookup: CDR1 LGHNA, CDR2 YNFKEQ. DNA of the CDR3: TGTGCCAGCAGCCTCGGGACAGGGGGGCTCTCTGGGGCCAACGTCCTGACTTTC. Its protein is CASSLGTGGLSGANVLTF.

The rearrangement uses TRBV28 and TRBJ2-2; tentatively, D is TRBD1 (5 bases). The CDR3 has 17 amino acids. Trimming pared 1 base from V and 2 bases from J, leaving 14 bases between. Per germline, CDR1 MDHEN and CDR2 SYDVKM. The CDR3 is CASSLSPSRTNTGELFF. The CDR3 bases are TGTGCCAGCAGTTTATCCCCAAGCAGGACAAACACCGGGGAGCTGTTTTTT.

The chain uses TRBV10-3 and TRBJ1-4; 8 nucleotides line up with TRBD1. Germline CDR1 reads ENHRY; CDR2 reads SYGVKD. Trimming cost V 6 bases and J 0 bases; bases outside gene matches: 12. The CDR3 is 18 residues long. CDR3 in amino acids: CAISPSGGKGTTNEKLFF. As DNA, the CDR3 is TGTGCCATCAGCCCCTCAGGGGGCAAGGGTACAACTAATGAAAAACTGTTTTTT.

The gene calls are TRBV6-6 and TRBJ1-1; 7 positions match TRBD1. Per germline, CDR1 MNHNY and CDR2 SVGAGI (reference sequence). The CDR3 length is 14 residues. Trimming at V came to 5 bases and at J to 1 base, leaving 4 bases not matched to a gene. CDR3 amino acids: CASSPGTENTEAFF. The CDR3 region has the DNA TGTGCCAGCAGTCCCGGGACAGAGAACACTGAAGCTTTCTTT.